Listed below are T cell receptor beta chains from one sample, sequenced in a study of regulatory T cells in long-lasting Graves disease. In TCRdb, the multiplex PCR reads were re-called with MiXCR into one record per CDR3 protein. This table holds around 460,000 distinct CDR3 sequences, around 15% found once. These data were also reused for a study on T cells in Graves' hyperthyroidism and ophthalmopathy.

This material consisted of peripheral blood mononuclear cells (PBMCs), taken at new diagnosis, from a patient treated with antithyroid drugs. The receptors derive from a woman aged 45-59 years with Graves disease. CDR3s leave out the opening cysteine and the closing phenylalanine or tryptophan. D genes are given only for firm matches.

v_gene,d_gene,len,j_gene,CDR3aa
TRBV6-2/TRBV6-3,.,10,TRBJ2-1,ASSYPYNEQF
TRBV12-3/TRBV12-4,.,17,TRBJ2-7,ASSLYPSPAGVSSYEQY
TRBV5-1,.,14,TRBJ2-3,ASSPRRITSTDTQY
TRBV2,.,13,TRBJ2-2,ASSVGQSNTGELF
TRBV12-3/TRBV12-4,.,12,TRBJ1-1,ASRQTGLITEAF
TRBV7-2,.,16,TRBJ2-4,ASSLPGTPKLAKNIQY
TRBV19,TRBD2,14,TRBJ2-2,ASSIRSSGSRGELF
TRBV9,.,13,TRBJ2-7,ASRGITSRSNEQY
TRBV2,.,9,TRBJ1-5,ASGQNQPQH
TRBV20-1,.,14,TRBJ1-1,SARDRGQGMNTEAF
TRBV7-3,.,11,TRBJ2-5,ASSQTGTETQY
TRBV18,TRBD2,14,TRBJ2-7,ASSHGTTAGGREQY
TRBV7-9,TRBD1,13,TRBJ1-5,ASSPGTGEYQPQH
TRBV27,.,12,TRBJ2-5,ATGSWGQGETQY
TRBV12-3/TRBV12-4,.,10,TRBJ1-2,ASSPGGYGYT
TRBV18,.,13,TRBJ2-5,ASSPLDTVQETQY
TRBV3-1,TRBD1,13,TRBJ1-2,ASSQDPGGIGGYT
TRBV27,.,11,TRBJ1-2,ASSLRQSDGYT
TRBV29-1,TRBD1,13,TRBJ1-1,SVAGTGRTNTEAF
TRBV19,.,11,TRBJ2-5,ASSVSAQETQY
TRBV18,.,13,TRBJ2-2,ASSPPWGNTGELF
TRBV5-1,.,12,TRBJ2-5,ASSANTGGETQY
TRBV18,TRBD2,14,TRBJ2-7,ASSPPEYGTTYEQY
TRBV7-9,TRBD2,16,TRBJ2-3,ASSLSSGRARSADTQY
TRBV18,.,13,TRBJ2-2,ASSPRLADTGELF
TRBV5-1,TRBD2,13,TRBJ2-1,ASSPGLAAFNEQF
TRBV6-1,.,11,TRBJ1-5,ASTSGGNQPQH
TRBV12-3/TRBV12-4,.,11,TRBJ2-7,ASSFWLSYEQY
TRBV5-1,TRBD1,13,TRBJ2-5,ASSKNPGQGATQY
TRBV18,TRBD2,16,TRBJ2-1,ASSLRTSGRNSYNEQF
TRBV4-1,.,12,TRBJ2-6,ASSPQYGANVLT
TRBV7-8,.,16,TRBJ1-5,ASSFYVSTAGPNQPQH
TRBV6-1,.,11,TRBJ1-1,ASNKQVNTEAF
TRBV28,TRBD1,13,TRBJ1-2,ASSSPGQEAYGYT
TRBV6-1,.,19,TRBJ1-2,ASRERRLDDQAGSQFYGYT
TRBV11-2,TRBD2,14,TRBJ2-4,ASSLTSGLAKNIQY
TRBV2,TRBD1,12,TRBJ1-1,ASRGQIWNTEAF
TRBV2,.,13,TRBJ2-2,ASSERGVNTGELF
TRBV7-7,TRBD1,13,TRBJ2-1,ASSQGTGASNEQF
TRBV6-2/TRBV6-3,.,12,TRBJ2-7,ASSYDRRDYEQY
TRBV20-1,.,11,TRBJ2-5,SARFLAQETQY
TRBV19,TRBD2,15,TRBJ2-1,ASSIAWASGIYNEQF
TRBV5-1,.,11,TRBJ1-4,ASSFHGGEKLF
TRBV12-3/TRBV12-4,.,11,TRBJ2-7,ASSLLYSYEQY
TRBV12-3/TRBV12-4,TRBD1,13,TRBJ1-5,ASSTGQGFNQPQH
TRBV20-1,.,13,TRBJ2-5,SASGDSRHQETQY
TRBV3-1,TRBD2,15,TRBJ2-1,ASSQETSGGSYNEQF
TRBV10-3,.,9,TRBJ2-1,AISAGNEQF
TRBV28,.,12,TRBJ1-5,ASSLFIASQPQH
TRBV10-3,TRBD2,15,TRBJ2-1,AISESQTSGSYNEQF
TRBV30,TRBD1,12,TRBJ1-4,AWTLGQGRLPLF
TRBV28,TRBD2,15,TRBJ2-5,ASSLTSGRTYQETQY
TRBV3-1,.,13,TRBJ2-7,ASSHGTHSQETQC
TRBV6-5,.,12,TRBJ1-2,ASSYSSSIYGYT
TRBV5-1,.,14,TRBJ1-3,ASSLIPGFAGNTIY
TRBV3-1,.,13,TRBJ1-2,ASSQVSQTSYGYT
TRBV5-1,TRBD2,13,TRBJ2-3,ASRLRGLGGDTQY
TRBV12-3/TRBV12-4,TRBD1,14,TRBJ1-6,ASSLAGQGANSPLH
TRBV20-1,.,11,TRBJ2-7,SGQTGYSYEQY